Presented here are 20 T cell receptor beta chains from one specimen sequenced in a study of neurological immune-mediated disorders. TCRdb processed the 5' RACE reads anew with MiXCR; each CDR3 protein has one entry. Of 50,000 to 75,000 distinct CDR3 sequences listed, 3.5% to 4.5% were seen once; the top ten hold roughly 2.8%. Sequences were obtained from PBMCs. These receptors were obtained from a man aged 50-59 years with multiple sclerosis.

Many counts were recorded for this clonotype. The J gene is TRBJ2-2, the V gene TRBV15; D unclear. This CDR3 comprises 14 residues. Germline-derived CDR1 and CDR2 are LNHNV and YYDKDF (reference sequence). V gave up 5 bases and J gave up 3 bases, with 10 bases separating them. CDR3 bases: TGTGCCACCAGCCCCCGACGGGACACCGGGGAGCTGTTTTTT. Encoded protein: CATSPRRDTGELFF.

The rearrangement uses TRBV27 and TRBJ2-7, with D possibly being TRBD2 (7 bases). Germline V CDR1 and CDR2: MNHEY, SMNVEV (reference sequence). The CDR3 is 16 residues long. Trimming took off 5 bases at V and 2 bases at J, with 19 bases between the two ends. The CDR3 bases are TGTGCCAGCAGTCGAACCCTAGCGGAGGGGGCCTACGAGCAGTACTTC. It encodes CASSRTLAEGAYEQYF.

The chain employs TRBV4-3 and TRBJ1-2, with a weak D call TRBD1 (5 bases). The germline V and J ends were trimmed by 1 base and 3 bases, with 12 bases remaining between them. The germline V gene has CDR1 LGHNA and CDR2 YSLEER. This CDR3 has 15 amino acids. Written as DNA, the CDR3 is TGCGCCAGCAGCCAAGGTTGGGGGAGTCACTATGGCTACACCTTC. Amino acid sequence: CASSQGWGSHYGYTF.

The chain couples TRBV9 to TRBJ1-2; 7 positions agree with TRBD1. V shed 5 bases, J shed 4 bases, and the junction held 8 bases outside the gene matches. Germline V gene lookup returns CDR1 SGDLS and CDR2 YYNGEE. CDR3 length equals 14 residues. CDR3 coding DNA: TGTGCCAGCAGGGAACAGGGGAAACTCTATGGCTACACCTTC. Protein sequence: CASREQGKLYGYTF.

This clonotype was recorded at least ten times. The rearrangement links TRBV28 to TRBJ2-5; TRBD2 matches 10 bases. J was trimmed by 1 base and V by 3 bases; bases with no gene match: 8. The germline V gene has CDR1 MDHEN and CDR2 SYDVKM. This CDR3 spans 17 amino acids. Written as DNA, the CDR3 is TGTGCCAGCAGTTTGTGGACTAGCGGAGTCGGCCAAGAGACCCAGTACTTC. Translating gives CASSLWTSGVGQETQYF.

This clonotype was recorded many times. V gene TRBV6-1 combines with J gene TRBJ2-1; 7 positions match TRBD2. V lost 9 bases and J lost 5; bases outside the gene matches: 7. The germline V gene encodes CDR1 MNHNS and CDR2 SASEGT. The CDR3 sequence is 13 residues long. This CDR3 is CASDHRGDNEQFF. The DNA for the CDR3 is TGTGCCAGTGACCACCGGGGGGACAATGAGCAGTTCTTC.

The sample holds many counts of this clonotype. The chain recombines TRBV29-1 with TRBJ2-5; D unclear. CDR3 size: 14 residues. CDR1 SQVTM and CDR2 ANQGSEA come from the germline V gene. Trimming shortened V by 7 bases and J by 5 bases, and 20 bases separated the two germline ends. The CDR3 spells CSAMTALVGETQYF. DNA of the CDR3: TGCAGCGCAATGACGGCCCTGGTCGGGGAGACCCAGTACTTC.

This clonotype has a handful of counts. A read error may explain this, as a much larger clone is one base away. The gene calls are TRBV6-2 or TRBV6-3 and TRBJ2-3; D is undetermined. The CDR3 has 11 amino acids. Trimming cost V 5 bases and J 4 bases, with 4 bases left between them. Germline V gene data show CDR1 as MNHEY and CDR2 as SVGEGT. This CDR3 is CASSHPDTQYF. In nucleotides, the CDR3 is TGTGCCAGCAGTCACCCAGATACGCAGTATTTT.

This clonotype was counted ten times or more. The V gene is TRBV2, the J gene TRBJ2-7; TRBD2 aligns across 10 bases. This CDR3 spans 14 amino acids. Trimming removed 7 bases from V and 2 bases from J; junction bases left unmatched: 5. Germline V gives CDR1 SNHLY, CDR2 FYNNEI. The CDR3 is CASTPGLAAYEQYF. CDR3 DNA: TGTGCCAGCACTCCAGGACTAGCGGCCTACGAGCAGTACTTC.

Regarding this clonotype: This clone may be a read error of a much larger clone one base away. This rearrangement joins TRBV12-3 or TRBV12-4 to TRBJ1-2, with D uncertain. V was pared by 6 bases and J by 6 bases, with 8 bases between. This CDR3 is 11 amino acids long. DNA for the CDR3: TGTGCCAGCAGGGACTTCGATGGCTACACCTTC. The encoded protein is CASRDFDGYTF.

This clonotype was seen at least ten times. The rearrangement uses TRBV4-1 and TRBJ2-1; D not resolved. Trimming removed 0 bases at V and 8 bases at J, with 14 bases between. The CDR3 extends over 15 amino acids. Germline-derived CDR1 and CDR2 are MGHRA and YSYEKL. The CDR3 loop reads CASSQEVAGVDEQFF. The CDR3 nucleotides are TGCGCCAGCAGCCAAGAAGTTGCCGGCGTGGATGAGCAGTTCTTC.

This clonotype was detected ten times or more. CDR3 coding DNA: TGCGCCAGCAGCTTGAACGGACAGGGGACCTACGAGCAGTACTTC. This encodes CASSLNGQGTYEQYF. This rearrangement joins TRBV5-1 to TRBJ2-7; 9 bases agree with TRBD1. V lost 1 base and J lost 2; bases outside the gene matches: 4. Per the germline V gene, CDR1 is SGHRS and CDR2 is YFSETQ. The CDR3 length is 15 residues.

This clonotype has a count of ten or more. The V call is TRBV3-1, the J call TRBJ1-3; D is unclear. Germline assignment: CDR1 LGHDT and CDR2 YNNKEL (reference sequence). The V end was cut by 2 bases, the J end by 0 bases, with 8 bases between. This CDR3 is 15 amino acids long. CDR3 sequence reads: CASSQRAVSGNTIYF. The DNA for the CDR3 is TGTGCCAGCAGCCAAAGGGCGGTCTCTGGAAACACCATATATTTT.

In its sample, this clonotype was seen a few times. The chain employs TRBV7-2 and TRBJ1-1; D gene uncertain. Trimming took 2 bases from V and 11 from J, leaving 12 bases between them. The germline V gene encodes CDR1 SGHTA and CDR2 FQGNSA. The CDR3 loop spans 12 amino acids. The chain's CDR3 is CASSLYSLGAFF. CDR3 bases: TGTGCCAGCAGCTTATACAGTCTCGGCGCTTTCTTT.

This clonotype has a count of ten or more. The V gene is TRBV5-5, the J gene TRBJ1-1; D is possibly TRBD1 (6 bases). The CDR3 runs to 17 residues. Germline loops: CDR1 SGHKS, CDR2 YYEKEE (reference sequence). Trimming cost V 4 bases and J 5 bases, with 24 bases left between them. The CDR3 loop reads CASSPIVWTASRTEAFF. The DNA of the CDR3 is TGTGCCAGCAGCCCAATTGTTTGGACAGCCTCGAGGACTGAAGCTTTCTTT. Together with reference TRBV5-5 and TRBJ1-1, the CDR3 gives the full variable domain: DAGVTQSPTHLIKTRGQQVTLRCSPISGHKSVSWYQQVLGQGPQFIFQYYEKEERGRGNFPDRFSARQFPNYSSELNVNALLLGDSALYLCASSPIVWTASRTEAFFGQGTRLTVV.

The table lists this clonotype with many counts. CDR3 protein: CASSLSKVTQYF. Written as DNA, the CDR3 is TGTGCCAGCAGTTTAAGTAAGGTGACCCAGTACTTC. The chain is built from TRBV12-3 or TRBV12-4 and TRBJ2-5; D gene unclear. The CDR3 sequence is 12 residues long. V lost 2 bases and J 7 bases, leaving 8 bases between the germline ends.

At least ten counts were recorded for this clonotype. A read error may produce the germline difference seen at one junction end. The rearrangement uses TRBV7-2 and TRBJ1-6; possibly TRBD1 for D (5 bases). CDR1 and CDR2 (germline): SGHTA, FQGNSA. The CDR3 runs 14 residues. CDR3 bases: TGTGCCAGCAGCTTACGGGGGAATAATTCACCCCTCAACTTT. Protein product: CASSLRGNNSPLNF.

This clonotype was observed at least ten times. DNA of the CDR3: TGTGCCAGCAGCTCCTTGGACAGGTTCGGCACAGATACGCAGTATTTT. It translates to CASSSLDRFGTDTQYF. V usage is TRBV7-2 and J usage is TRBJ2-3; 7 bases are a match to TRBD1. CDR1 is SGHTA and CDR2 is FQGNSA in the germline V gene. The junction had 8 bases not matched to a gene; V was cut back by 4 bases and J by 1 base. The CDR3 runs 16 residues.

At least ten counts were recorded for this clonotype. CDR3 DNA: TGTGCCAGCAGCTTAGCGGCGGACAGATGGCGGGGGGCGAATGAGCAGTTCTTC. As protein: CASSLAADRWRGANEQFF. The chain combines TRBV7-2 with TRBJ2-1; 8 bases are a match to TRBD2. Germline CDR1 and CDR2: SGHTA and FQGNSA. V lost 0 bases, J lost 7 bases, and 14 bases stayed unmatched. The CDR3 is 18 residues long. Full variable domain (missing parts from reference TRBV7-2 and TRBJ2-1): GAGVSQSPSNKVTEKGKDVELRCDPISGHTALYWYRQSLGQGLEFLIYFQGNSAPDKSGLPSDRFSAERTGGSVSTLTIQRTQQEDSAVYLCASSLAADRWRGANEQFFGPGTRLTVL.

Many counts were recorded for this clonotype. The chain uses TRBV6-2 or TRBV6-3 and TRBJ2-5; TRBD2 is a possible D gene (6 bases). The CDR3 spans 13 residues. Trimming removed 2 bases at V and 7 bases at J, with 11 bases between. Germline loops: CDR1 MNHEY, CDR2 SVGEGT. The CDR3 sequence is CASSYLVGGTQYF. The CDR3 region has the DNA TGTGCCAGCAGTTACCTCGTCGGGGGGACCCAGTACTTC.